Listed here are 14 T cell receptor beta chains from one sample, sequenced in a study of T cells in narcolepsy listed by TCRdb under 2018. The library relied on the immunoSEQ multiplex PCR assay. As stored in TCRdb, this immuneACCESS dataset retains in-frame rearrangements with V and J assigned. A fraction of the clones does not appear; measured against another copy, unresolved V genes explain less than half of the discrepancy, and the remainder lacks a known reason. Across this sample there are over 25,000 clones, with roughly 79% seen only once. Of the sample, roughly 4% falls within the top ten clones. The sequencing input was memory (CD45RA-) CD4+ T cells from blood. This specimen's cell subset or site label, per the study, means: memory T cells sorted ex vivo from peripheral blood. Receptors originate from a human donor in good health.

A few counts support this clone. The J gene is TRBJ2-2, the V gene TRBV10-1; 7 nucleotides line up with TRBD1. The CDR3 has 16 residues. Germline-derived CDR1 and CDR2 are WNHNN and SYGVQD (reference sequence). V shed 4 bases, J shed 1 base, and the junction held 6 bases outside the gene matches. This chain's CDR3 is CASSARQGLNTGELFF. The DNA of the CDR3 is TGCGCCAGCAGTGCTAGACAGGGCTTGAACACCGGGGAGCTGTTTTTT.

This rearrangement joins TRBV5-1 to TRBJ2-3, with 8 bases that match TRBD2. The junction had 7 bases not matched to a gene; V was cut back by 4 bases and J by 0 bases. This CDR3 is built from 16 residues. Germline CDR1 is SGHRS and CDR2 is YFSETQ. CDR3 nucleotide sequence: TGCGCCAGCAGCCGTACTAGCGGAGTAAGCACAGATACGCAGTATTTT. Amino acid sequence: CASSRTSGVSTDTQYF. The variable domain in full, completed from reference TRBV5-1 and TRBJ2-3, reads KAGVTQTPRYLIKTRGQQVTLSCSPISGHRSVSWYQQTPGQGLQFLFEYFSETQRNKGNFPGRFSGRQFSNSRSEMNVSTLELGDSALYLCASSRTSGVSTDTQYFGPGTRLTVL.

This chain connects TRBV19 to TRBJ2-7, with 9 bases lining up with TRBD2. The V gene's germline CDR1 is LNHDA and CDR2 SQIVND (reference sequence). The CDR3 runs to 15 residues. Trimming took 5 bases from V and 0 from J; bases not matched to a gene: 5. The CDR3 DNA sequence: TGTGCCAGTAGTCCCACTAGCGGGTTCTCCTACGAGCAGTACTTC. This gives the protein CASSPTSGFSYEQYF.

This chain joins TRBV28 and TRBJ1-1; no clear D. This CDR3 has 15 amino acids. V lost 10 bases and J 1 base, leaving 19 bases between the germline ends. From germline, CDR1 is MDHEN and CDR2 SYDVKM. The CDR3 region is CATQQKGNENTEAFF. CDR3 in DNA: TGTGCCACACAGCAGAAGGGCAACGAGAACACTGAAGCTTTCTTT.

Of note for this clone: Additional DNA sequences in this sample encode the identical CDR3. V and J are TRBV29-1 and TRBJ2-7; TRBD1 might be the D (6 bases). The CDR3 is 14 amino acids. Germline-derived CDR1 and CDR2 are SQVTM and ANQGSEA. V lost 0 bases to trimming and J lost 6 bases, with 15 bases between them. CDR3 protein: CSVEEDSQPREQYF. The CDR3 region has the DNA TGCAGCGTTGAAGAGGACAGCCAGCCTCGCGAGCAGTACTTC.

This chain connects TRBV7-7 to TRBJ2-2; D perhaps matches TRBD1 (6 bases). This CDR3 has 16 residues. Per germline, CDR1 SSHAT and CDR2 FNYEAQ (reference sequence). V was clipped by 5 bases and J by 0 bases, with 13 bases between them. CDR3 region: CASSQSGTTNTGELFF. CDR3 DNA sequence: TGTGCCAGCAGCCAATCCGGGACAACGAACACCGGGGAGCTGTTTTTT.

The chain is built from TRBV6-1 and TRBJ2-1; TRBD1 matches at 9 bases. Germline-derived CDR1 and CDR2 are MNHNS and SASEGT. This CDR3 spans 15 amino acids. The CDR3 nucleotides are TGTGCTAGTATACCGGGACAGGGTGCCTACAATGAGCAGTTCTTC. Translated, it gives CASIPGQGAYNEQFF.

This chain links TRBV27 with TRBJ2-5; the match to TRBD2 covers 7 bases. The J call is uncertain, as TRBJ2-7 better fits the DNA end. The CDR3 is 14 residues long. Germline lookup yields CDR1 MNHEY and CDR2 SMNVEV (reference sequence). In nucleotides, the CDR3 is TGTGCCAGCAAGGTCACTAGCGCGTCCTACGAGCAGTACTTC. It translates to CASKVTSASYEQYF.

The rearrangement joins TRBV6-1 to TRBJ2-4; maybe TRBD1 (5 bases). CDR3 size: 14 residues. The V gene lost 5 bases and the J gene lost 6 bases, with 14 bases spanning the gap. Germline lookup yields CDR1 MNHNS and CDR2 SASEGT. The CDR3 nucleotides are TGTGCCAGCAGTAAATTAGGGGCCCCAAACATTCAGTACTTC. Its translation: CASSKLGAPNIQYF.

The DNA for the CDR3 is TGTGCCAACAGACAGGGAGCTCTGGGGGAGACCCAGTACTTC. Translated, it gives CANRQGALGETQYF. The chain uses TRBV2 and TRBJ2-5, with 7 bases aligning to TRBD1. This CDR3 contains 14 residues. J gave up 5 bases and V 10 bases, and 13 bases lay outside the gene matches. From germline, CDR1 is SNHLY and CDR2 FYNNEI.

The J gene is TRBJ2-7, the V gene TRBV7-8; 9 bases match TRBD1. CDR1 and CDR2 from the germline V gene are SGHVS and FQNEAQ. V was pared by 0 bases and J by 3 bases, with 15 bases of the junction left unmatched. The CDR3 runs 19 residues. The CDR3 sequence: CASSLAMGSGTGRGYEQYF. CDR3 sequence (DNA): TGTGCCAGCAGCTTAGCGATGGGGTCAGGGACAGGGCGAGGCTACGAGCAGTACTTC.

J is TRBJ1-6 and V is TRBV5-4, with no clear D. CDR3 length: 17 amino acids. Deletions cut 5 bases from V and 0 bases from J, with 15 bases between. Germline V gives CDR1 SGHNT, CDR2 YYREEE (reference sequence). DNA of the CDR3: TGTGCCAGCAGTATCGGCGGGTCAAGCTCCTATAATTCACCCCTCCACTTT. Residues: CASSIGGSSSYNSPLHF. The full variable domain, with the rest looked up from reference TRBV5-4 and TRBJ1-6, is ETGVTQSPTHLIKTRGQQVTLRCSSQSGHNTVSWYQQALGQGPQFIFQYYREEENGRGNFPPRFSGLQFPNYSSELNVNALELDDSALYLCASSIGGSSSYNSPLHFGNGTRLTVT.

The chain couples TRBV4-2 to TRBJ2-7, with TRBD2 as a possible D gene (5 bases). The V and J ends lost 0 bases and 3 bases respectively, with 12 bases between them. The CDR3 is 15 amino acids. From germline, CDR1 is LGHNA and CDR2 YNFKEQ. The CDR3 sequence is CASSQDPAGIYEQYF. In DNA form, the CDR3 reads TGTGCCAGCAGCCAAGACCCGGCGGGTATCTACGAGCAGTACTTC.

This chain connects TRBV7-2 to TRBJ2-1; D is unclear. V shed 2 bases and J shed 6 bases, with 8 bases lying between them. The CDR3 consists of 13 residues. Germline V gene sequence: CDR1 SGHTA, CDR2 FQGNSA. This CDR3 is CASSLSRSNEQFF. The CDR3 DNA sequence: TGTGCCAGCAGCTTATCGCGCTCCAATGAGCAGTTCTTC.